This is a list of T cell receptor beta chains from one sample in a study of blood T cell repertoires in COVID-19. This table comes from immunoSEQ multiplex PCR, and its TCRdb copy is limited to in-frame clones, with some not included. The sample lists 150,000 to 200,000 clones, 88% occurring once. What was sequenced was PBMCs or T cells enriched from blood (not recorded which). The receptors originated from a woman under 30 who had recovered from COVID-19. CDR3s include the opening cysteine and the closing phenylalanine or tryptophan. The order of the fields is D gene, clone size, J gene, V gene, CDR3 DNA, CDR3 protein. The D gene is left open where the match is weak. Only part of the rows carry a size: once, few, many, or a class if the clone is expanded.

TRBD2,-,TRBJ2-2,TRBV19,TGTGCCAGTAGTATAAATAGCGGGAGCGCCGGGGAGCTGTTTTTT,CASSINSGSAGELFF
-,-,TRBJ1-1,TRBV5-1,TGCGCCAGCAGCTTGGAAGGAGCAGGGTTGAACACTGAAGCTTTCTTT,CASSLEGAGLNTEAFF
-,-,TRBJ2-1,TRBV30,TGTGCCTGGAACCTAGGCAGCGGGCTCGAGAATGAGCAGTTCTTC,CAWNLGSGLENEQFF
-,-,TRBJ1-6,TRBV20-1,TGCAGTGCTAGTCACAGAAATTCCTATAATTCACCCCTCCACTTT,CSASHRNSYNSPLHF
TRBD2,-,TRBJ2-1,TRBV6-1,TGTGCCAGCAGTGATCTAGCGGAGAGCTCCTACAATGAGCAGTTCTTC,CASSDLAESSYNEQFF
TRBD2,-,TRBJ2-3,TRBV5-1,TGCGCCAGCAGCTTCGAGCGGGGGGGCACAGATACGCAGTATTTT,CASSFERGGTDTQYF
TRBD1,-,TRBJ1-1,TRBV28,TGTGCCAGCAGTCCCCAAACAGGGGTGCCATACCTGAACACTGAAGCTTTCTTT,CASSPQTGVPYLNTEAFF
TRBD1,-,TRBJ1-5,TRBV6-1,TGTGCCAGCAGTGAAGATGAGGGACAGGGCAATCAGCCCCAGCATTTT,CASSEDEGQGNQPQHF
-,-,TRBJ1-1,TRBV6-4,TGTGCCAGCAGTGAAGGCGGGAACACTGAAGCTTTCTTT,CASSEGGNTEAFF
-,-,TRBJ2-1,TRBV18,TGTGCCAGCTCACCTTATGAGGGTGATGAGCAGTTCTTC,CASSPYEGDEQFF
TRBD1,-,TRBJ1-2,TRBV11-2,TGTGCCAGCACGCGTCCCGGGACAGGCTATGGCTACACCTTC,CASTRPGTGYGYTF
TRBD2,-,TRBJ2-1,TRBV7-2,TGTGCCAGCAGCTTATTCTGGCTAGCGGACAATGAGCAGTTCTTC,CASSLFWLADNEQFF
TRBD1,-,TRBJ2-2,TRBV28,TGTGCCAGCAGTTTAGGGACAGGGATTCCCGGGGAGCTGTTTTTT,CASSLGTGIPGELFF
-,-,TRBJ1-1,TRBV3-1/TRBV3-2,TGTGCCAGCAGCCAACCGGGATACGAAGCTTTCTTT,CASSQPGYEAFF
-,-,TRBJ2-5,TRBV18,TGTGCCAGCTCCCGAAGCGGGACATCCCTCCAAGAGACCCAGTACTTC,CASSRSGTSLQETQYF
-,-,TRBJ1-2,TRBV5-5,TGTGCCAGCAGCTTGGCGTCAGACAGCACAAACTATGGCTACACCTTC,CASSLASDSTNYGYTF
-,-,TRBJ2-3,TRBV19,TGTGCCAGTAGCCGGGGTTTCGTCACAGATACGCAGTATTTT,CASSRGFVTDTQYF
TRBD1,-,TRBJ1-5,TRBV29-1,TGCAGCGCTGAGACAGGGATGGGAGGCAATCAGCCCCAGCATTTT,CSAETGMGGNQPQHF
-,-,TRBJ1-5,TRBV4-2,TGTGCCAGCAGCCAGGGGCCAGGGCCCCAGCATTTT,CASSQGPGPQHF
-,-,TRBJ2-7,TRBV7-2,TGTGCCAGCAGCTTAGTATCCGAGATCTACGAGCAGTACTTC,CASSLVSEIYEQYF
TRBD1,once,TRBJ2-7,TRBV9,TGTGCCAGCAGCGTAGAGGGGGCCTCCTACGAGCAGTACTTC,CASSVEGASYEQYF
TRBD1,once,TRBJ2-3,TRBV7-2,TGTGCCAGCAGCCTAGTCAGGGGGCTAGGGGATACGCAGTATTTT,CASSLVRGLGDTQYF
-,-,TRBJ1-3,TRBV7-2,TGTGCCAGCAGCTGGGCTCGGGACTCAACCGGAAACACCATATATTTT,CASSWARDSTGNTIYF
-,once,TRBJ1-2,TRBV11-3,TGTGCCAGCAGCTTAGCCAGGGCCCCTAACTATGGCTACACCTTC,CASSLARAPNYGYTF
TRBD1,-,TRBJ2-7,TRBV7-2,TGTGCCAGCAGCTTAGGGGGACAGGGAACCTACGAGCAGTACTTC,CASSLGGQGTYEQYF
-,-,TRBJ1-3,TRBV6-5,TGTGCCAGCACCCCAGGTGCCCCCTCTGGAAACACCATATATTTT,CASTPGAPSGNTIYF
TRBD1,-,TRBJ2-7,TRBV11-2,TGTGCCAGCAGCTTAGATCCCGGGACAGGTCGTAGTTACGAGCAGTACTTC,CASSLDPGTGRSYEQYF
-,-,TRBJ2-5,TRBV3-1/TRBV3-2,TGTGCCAGCAGCCAAGGAGGAGGTTTAGAGACCCAGTACTTC,CASSQGGGLETQYF
TRBD1,-,TRBJ1-4,TRBV28,TGTGCCAGCAGTTCCTGGGACAGGGATAATGAAAAACTGTTTTTT,CASSSWDRDNEKLFF
-,-,TRBJ1-1,TRBV6-2/TRBV6-3,TGTGCCAGCAGTTACAGAAAGGGGGATTCGGAGGCTTTCTTT,CASSYRKGDSEAFF